Listed below are T cell receptor beta chains from one sample, sequenced in a study of cytomegalovirus exposure and HLA in healthy donors. Measured with immunoSEQ multiplex PCR; TCRdb has only the in-frame clones, and not every one. This sample yields about 360,000 clones, of which around 86% are seen a single time; approximately 0.86% belongs to the top ten. The sequencing input was PBMCs. The source of these receptors is a woman aged 18-29 years in good health and CMV-seronegative. Each CDR3 is given with its conserved first and last residue. The D gene is left open where the match is weak. Clone size appears in some rows only: once, few, many, or a class for an expanded clone.

>TRBD2|TRBV29-1|TRBJ2-2|.
CSVEDGLAGEGGELFF
>.|TRBV5-1|TRBJ2-3|.
CASSLNRNTDTQYF
>TRBD2|TRBV4-1|TRBJ2-1|.
CASSRHSGSINEQFF
>.|TRBV19|TRBJ1-1|.
CASSIAAGRSEAFF
>.|TRBV19|TRBJ2-7|.
CASTPPGESYEQYF
>.|TRBV15|TRBJ1-5|once
CATSKPLGASDQPQHF
>.|TRBV6-5|TRBJ1-3|.
CASSLSGAAGNTIYF
>.|TRBV5-1|TRBJ2-2|few
CASTYQFQGGTGELFF
>.|TRBV4-2|TRBJ2-6|.
CASSQDLPPANVLTF
>TRBD1|TRBV7-9|TRBJ1-2|.
CASSLHGGGHGYTF
>.|TRBV27|TRBJ2-7|.
CASSLRGYSYEQYF
>.|TRBV2|TRBJ2-7|.
CASMAGSTPYEQYF
>.|TRBV30|TRBJ1-1|.
CAWSWTAFNTEAFF
>.|TRBV27|TRBJ2-7|.
CASSLGADSFYEQYF
>.|TRBV18|TRBJ2-7|.
CASSPSGARYEQYF
>.|TRBV10-2|TRBJ2-7|once
CASSALALSSYEQYF
>.|TRBV19|TRBJ2-7|few
CASSMTDSYEQYF
>TRBD1|TRBV9|TRBJ2-3|.
CASSGPGQTHHTQYF
>.|TRBV14|TRBJ1-1|.
CASSLASTLQGIATTEAFF
>TRBD2|TRBV28|TRBJ2-7|.
CASSYTSVGYEQYF
>TRBD1|TRBV6-5|TRBJ2-7|.
CASSTRTGLYEQYF
>.|TRBV9|TRBJ1-6|.
CASSLSLNRENSPLHF
>TRBD1|TRBV9|TRBJ2-7|.
CASSAGTGGYEQYF
>TRBD1|TRBV10-3|TRBJ1-5|.
CAISEGTGASNQPQHF
>TRBD2|TRBV19|TRBJ2-1|.
CASSIGGGGSTGEQFF
>.|TRBV10-1|TRBJ2-1|.
CASSDGGGANEQFF
>TRBD2|TRBV28|TRBJ2-1|.
CASRPRAPSGIRNEQFF
>.|TRBV6-5|TRBJ1-2|.
CASSQRTENYGYTF
>.|TRBV2|TRBJ2-7|.
CASSEDSTYEQYF
>.|TRBV6-1|TRBJ1-5|.
CASSEAPGGGSNQPQHF
>TRBD2|TRBV28|TRBJ2-7|.
CASSLMWTSGEPYF
>TRBD1|TRBV5-1|TRBJ2-2|.
CASSRTVQGAAGELFF
>TRBD2|TRBV5-6|TRBJ2-1|.
CASSWRTSGRASYNEQFF
>TRBD1|TRBV7-9|TRBJ1-2|.
CASSPIGQGAFNYGYTF
>.|TRBV5-1|TRBJ1-1|once
CASSLTDNTEAFF
>TRBD1|TRBV6-6|TRBJ2-7|.
CASRRQGNSYEQYF
>TRBD1|TRBV28|TRBJ1-5|once
CASSESGTGGWQPQHF
>TRBD1|TRBV7-6|TRBJ2-7|.
CASSDPRTGFYEQYF
>.|TRBV2|TRBJ2-3|once
CASPGVDSRETDTQYF
>TRBD2|TRBV28|TRBJ2-1|.
CASSTSGTRWGNEQFF
>TRBD2|TRBV18|TRBJ2-5|.
CASSPGLAGKETQYF
>.|TRBV5-5|TRBJ1-1|.
CASSLSPPPEAFF
>.|TRBV4-2|TRBJ1-4|.
CASSQDWPTNEKLFF
>TRBD2|TRBV5-1|TRBJ2-1|.
CASSASGSGSFYNEQFF
>.|TRBV6-5|TRBJ2-7|once
CASLPGTGNYEQYF
>.|TRBV27|TRBJ2-7|.
CASSPLTPHEQYF
>.|TRBV7-3|TRBJ2-1|.
CASSLNGLVREQFF
>TRBD2|TRBV29-1|TRBJ2-3|.
CSVGQLLAGATDTQYF
>.|TRBV28|TRBJ1-1|.
CASSSPGVTSNTEAFF
>.|TRBV27|TRBJ1-1|once
CASSLSANTEAFF
>TRBD2|TRBV9|TRBJ2-7|.
CASSAEPAGAYEQYF
>.|TRBV7-6|TRBJ2-7|.
CASSPVTGGSYEQYF
>.|TRBV6-1|TRBJ1-1|.
CASSDYGARTEAFF
>.|TRBV5-1|TRBJ2-1|.
CASSLGRGSEFF
>.|TRBV7-6|TRBJ2-7|.
CASSLRDFLVGGPYEQYF
>TRBD1|TRBV27|TRBJ1-3|.
CASSQHRGLSGNTIYF
>.|TRBV6-5|TRBJ2-1|.
CASSYVESRNEQFF
>.|TRBV11-1|TRBJ2-5|once
CASSLAIESGARQTQYF
>TRBD1|TRBV9|TRBJ2-7|.
CASSGDRVSTSEQYF
>.|TRBV6-5|TRBJ2-1|once
CASTSGAGHNEQFF